Below are 29 T cell receptor beta chains sequenced from a single sample in a study of CD8+CD57+ T cells in acquired aplastic anemia. Genomic DNA constituted the template upon which TCR beta VDJ and CDR3 profiling was performed. TCRdb itself ran the reads through MiXCR, one entry per CDR3 protein. The sample includes some 130,000 distinct CDR3 sequences, 48% of them seen just once. Sequencing was performed on sorted CD4+, CD8+, or CD8+CD57+ T cells (not recorded which) from PBMCs. Receptors were obtained from a human donor in good health, serving as a control.

This clonotype was seen at least ten times. The gene calls are TRBV7-2 and TRBJ1-3; a possible D gene is TRBD1 (5 bases). The CDR3 is 14 residues long. V dropped 5 bases and J dropped 1 base, with 9 bases sitting between them. Germline loops: CDR1 SGHTA, CDR2 FQGNSA. The CDR3 is CASSHGGSGNTIYF. CDR3 DNA: TGTGCCAGCAGCCACGGGGGTTCTGGAAACACCATATATTTT. Complete variable domain (other parts from reference TRBV7-2 and TRBJ1-3): GAGVSQSPSNKVTEKGKDVELRCDPISGHTALYWYRQSLGQGLEFLIYFQGNSAPDKSGLPSDRFSAERTGGSVSTLTIQRTQQEDSAVYLCASSHGGSGNTIYFGEGSWLTVV.

The CDR3 DNA sequence: TGTGCCACGAGACGGGGGGGCCCGACCGATGCGCAGTATTTT. Protein sequence: CATRRGGPTDAQYF. The chain couples TRBV10-3 to TRBJ2-3; TRBD2 aligns across 8 bases. The CDR3 contains 14 residues. Trimming at V came to 10 bases and at J to 10 bases, leaving 16 bases not matched to a gene. Germline V CDR1 and CDR2: ENHRY, SYGVKD.

On this clonotype itself: It may be a read error: a sequence one base away is much more abundant. The chain uses TRBV6-5 and TRBJ1-1; 7 positions match TRBD1. Germline CDR1 and CDR2: MNHEY and SVGAGI. The CDR3 contains 16 residues. The CDR3 protein is CASRYVPGQMNTEAFF. CDR3 nucleotide sequence: TGTGCCAGCCGTTACGTACCGGGACAGATGAACACTGAAGCTTTCTTT.

At least ten counts were recorded for this clonotype. The rearrangement links TRBV12-3 or TRBV12-4 to TRBJ2-1, with D perhaps TRBD1 (5 bases). The CDR3 has 15 amino acids. V lost 2 bases and J 5 bases, leaving 13 bases between the germline ends. As DNA, the CDR3 is TGTGCCAGCAGTTTAATGGACAAACTAAACAATGAGCAGTTCTTC. It encodes CASSLMDKLNNEQFF.

This clonotype was counted ten times or more. This chain uses TRBV27 with TRBJ2-7; D is perhaps TRBD1 or TRBD2 (5 bases each). Trimming stripped 2 bases from V and 0 bases from J, with 11 bases between. The CDR3 runs 15 residues. Per the germline V gene, CDR1 is MNHEY and CDR2 is SMNVEV (reference sequence). The chain's CDR3 is CASSLGGVFSYEQYF. The DNA of the CDR3 is TGTGCCAGCAGTTTAGGGGGAGTCTTCTCCTACGAGCAGTACTTC.

For the CDR3, the DNA is TGCAGTGTGGGCGGGGGGCGGACTGAAGCTTTCTTT. Protein: CSVGGGRTEAFF. The chain has TRBV20-1 and TRBJ1-1, with D possibly TRBD1 on 6 matching bases. Germline V gene data show CDR1 as DFQATT and CDR2 as SNEGSKA (reference sequence). The ends were cut back, 7 bases at V and 5 bases at J, with 14 bases in the middle. This CDR3 contains 12 residues.

This clonotype was observed at least ten times. V usage is TRBV12-3 or TRBV12-4 and J usage is TRBJ1-1; 9 bases are shared with TRBD1. V dropped 6 bases and J dropped 4; count of bases not matched to a gene: 9. The CDR3 loop spans 15 amino acids. The CDR3, as DNA: TGTGCCAGCAGGCGGAGACAGGGGGAAGGCACTGAAGCTTTCTTT. It encodes CASRRRQGEGTEAFF.

With regard to this clonotype: A much larger clone lies one base from this, so it may be a read error. The chain combines TRBV5-6 with TRBJ2-2; unclear D gene. Germline V gives CDR1 SGHDT, CDR2 YYEEEE. Trimming took 1 base from V and 3 from J, leaving 7 bases between them. This CDR3 is built from 14 residues. Here the CDR3 reads CASSLYLDTGELFF. Here the CDR3 DNA reads TGTGCCAGCAGCTTGTATCTTGACACCGGGGAGCTGTTTTTT. The full variable domain, completed using reference TRBV5-6 and TRBJ2-2, is DAGVTQSPTHLIKTRGQQVTLRCSPKSGHDTVSWYQQALGQGPQFIFQYYEEEERQRGNFPDRFSGHQFPNYSSELNVNALLLGDSALYLCASSLYLDTGELFFGEGSRLTVL.

The chain couples TRBV20-1 to TRBJ2-7; D is undetermined. Germline CDR1 reads DFQATT; CDR2 reads SNEGSKA (reference sequence). The CDR3 consists of 14 residues. The germline V and J ends were trimmed by 0 bases and 9 bases, with 18 bases remaining between them. CDR3 in amino acids: CSARDGLVEMGQYF. The CDR3 DNA reads TGCAGTGCTAGAGATGGGCTAGTGGAAATGGGGCAGTACTTC.

The chain employs TRBV6-5 and TRBJ1-6, with TRBD1 matching over 7 bases. There are 16 residues in the CDR3. Trimming at V came to 0 bases and at J to 5 bases, leaving 4 bases not matched to a gene. The V gene's germline CDR1 is MNHEY and CDR2 SVGAGI. CDR3 loop: CASSYSTGTDNSPLHF. Here the CDR3 DNA reads TGTGCCAGCAGTTACTCGACGGGGACAGATAATTCACCCCTCCACTTT.

V usage is TRBV25-1 and J usage is TRBJ2-7; the match to TRBD2 covers 10 bases. Germline V gene lookup returns CDR1 MGHDK and CDR2 SYGVNS. The CDR3 consists of 14 residues. J lost 2 bases, V lost 6 bases, and 4 bases had no gene match. The CDR3 DNA sequence: TGTGCCAGCAGCACCAGCGGGAGGGCCTACGAGCAGTACTTC. Its translation is CASSTSGRAYEQYF.

CDR3 nucleotide sequence: TGTGCCACCAGTGACCATGGGGGTATAGGCTACACCTTC. The encoded protein is CATSDHGGIGYTF. This rearrangement joins TRBV24-1 to TRBJ1-2, with a weak D call TRBD1 (5 bases). Germline CDR1 KGHDR, CDR2 SFDVKD. V lost 4 bases, J lost 8 bases, and 13 bases lay in between. The CDR3 runs to 13 residues.

The J gene is TRBJ1-2, the V gene TRBV7-8, with 7 bases matching TRBD1. The CDR3 sequence is 14 residues long. J was trimmed by 0 bases and V by 5 bases; bases with no gene match: 3. CDR1 SGHVS and CDR2 FQNEAQ come from the germline V gene. CDR3: CASSQTGSNYGYTF. The CDR3 nucleotides read TGTGCCAGCAGCCAGACAGGGTCTAACTATGGCTACACCTTC. Supplemented by reference TRBV7-8 and TRBJ1-2, the full variable domain reads GAGVSQSPRYKVAKRGQDVALRCDPISGHVSLFWYQQALGQGPEFLTYFQNEAQLDKSGLPSDRFFAERPEGSVSTLKIQRTQQEDSAVYLCASSQTGSNYGYTFGSGTRLTVV.

The V and J genes are TRBV7-4 and TRBJ1-1; 8 bases agree with TRBD1. Trimming cost V 5 bases and J 1 base; bases outside gene matches: 3. CDR3 size: 14 residues. Germline loops: CDR1 SGHVT, CDR2 SQSDAQ. The CDR3 bases are TGTGCCAGCAGCGGACAGGGACGGAACACTGAAGCTTTCTTT. Its translation: CASSGQGRNTEAFF. The full variable domain, with the rest looked up from reference TRBV7-4 and TRBJ1-1, is GAGVSQSPRYKVAKRGRDVALRCDSISGHVTLYWYRQTLGQGSEVLTYSQSDAQRDKSGRPSGRFSAERPERSVSTLKIQRTEQGDSAVYLCASSGQGRNTEAFFGQGTRLTVV.

V and J are TRBV20-1 and TRBJ1-2, with a possible D match to TRBD1 (5 bases). Germline CDR1 and CDR2: DFQATT and SNEGSKA (reference sequence). Trimming removed 0 bases from V and 5 bases from J, with 19 bases in between. This CDR3 region has 16 residues. CDR3 region: CSARDWGNGAGYGYTF. The CDR3 coding sequence is TGCAGTGCTAGAGACTGGGGAAACGGGGCGGGGTATGGCTACACCTTC.

This clonotype was recorded once. The V call is TRBV5-1, the J call TRBJ1-2, with 8 bases fitting TRBD1. The CDR3 sequence is 15 residues long. Losses at the gene ends were 0 bases for V and 2 bases for J; bases not matched to a gene: 3. The germline V gene encodes CDR1 SGHRS and CDR2 YFSETQ. The CDR3 sequence: CASSLAGTGNYGYTF. CDR3 coding DNA: TGCGCCAGCAGCTTGGCAGGGACAGGAAACTATGGCTACACCTTC.

The chain uses TRBV7-2 and TRBJ2-5; D unclear. The CDR3 contains 13 residues. Trimming removed 9 bases at V and 5 bases at J, with 16 bases between. Germline CDR1 is SGHTA and CDR2 is FQGNSA. The CDR3 DNA reads as TGTGCCAGTAGTATTTCATCTTCGGAGACCCAGTACTTC. It yields the protein CASSISSSETQYF.

The gene calls are TRBV2 and TRBJ1-2, with D possibly matching TRBD1 (6 bases). Germline V gives CDR1 SNHLY, CDR2 FYNNEI. This CDR3 is built from 11 residues. V was cut by 4 bases and J by 7 bases, with 7 bases left in between. The CDR3 bases are TGTGCCAGCAGTGGACAGGCTGGCTACACCTTC. Its protein is CASSGQAGYTF.

J is TRBJ1-3 and V is TRBV29-1; 9 nucleotides agree with TRBD1. With 6 bases clipped from V and 3 bases from J, the junction kept 3 bases outside the gene matches. This CDR3 spans 13 amino acids. CDR1 is SQVTM, CDR2 ANQGSEA, per germline. The CDR3 region has the DNA TGCAGCGTCGGGACAGGGAGTGGAAACACCATATATTTT. Amino acids: CSVGTGSGNTIYF.

The gene calls are TRBV25-1 and TRBJ2-1; D is ambiguous. This CDR3 has 14 amino acids. V was shortened by 4 bases and J by 3 bases, with 10 bases between the two germline ends. CDR1 and CDR2 (germline): MGHDK, SYGVNS. The CDR3 protein is CASSAPLVYNEQFF. In nucleotides, the CDR3 is TGTGCCAGCAGTGCCCCGTTGGTCTACAATGAGCAGTTCTTC.

This clonotype was seen at least ten times. The genes are TRBV2 and TRBJ2-7; 14 bases match TRBD2. The CDR3 sequence is 13 residues long. J was trimmed by 3 bases and V by 11 bases; bases with no gene match: 3. Germline V lookup: CDR1 SNHLY, CDR2 FYNNEI. CDR3 sequence reads: CAGGTSGGYEQYF. In nucleotides, the CDR3 is TGTGCCGGAGGGACTAGCGGGGGCTACGAGCAGTACTTC.

This chain links TRBV15 with TRBJ1-6, with unresolved D. Trimming removed 0 bases from V and 10 bases from J, with 10 bases in between. The CDR3 spans 14 residues. In germline, CDR1 is LNHNV, CDR2 YYDKDF (reference sequence). In DNA form, the CDR3 reads TGTGCCACCAGCAGAGATCGTATAGGATCACCCCTCCACTTT. Its protein product is CATSRDRIGSPLHF.

This clonotype was observed many times. The chain is built from TRBV7-7 and TRBJ1-3; TRBD1 might be the D (6 bases). Per the germline V gene, CDR1 is SSHAT and CDR2 is FNYEAQ (reference sequence). The CDR3 loop spans 18 amino acids. The germline V and J ends were trimmed by 0 bases and 0 bases, with 15 bases remaining between them. CDR3 amino acids: CASSLAPPTGSSGNTIYF. CDR3 nucleotides: TGTGCCAGCAGCTTAGCACCGCCGACAGGAAGCTCTGGAAACACCATATATTTT.

This clonotype was seen many times. The genes are TRBV6-1 and TRBJ2-5; D not certain. Trimming cost V 5 bases and J 2 bases, with 15 bases left between them. Germline CDR1 MNHNS, CDR2 SASEGT. This CDR3 has 15 amino acids. CDR3 DNA sequence: TGTGCCAGCAGTTTCACGAGGACCCGACAAGAGACCCAGTACTTC. Amino acids: CASSFTRTRQETQYF.

This chain connects TRBV5-1 to TRBJ2-3, with D perhaps TRBD1 or TRBD2 (6 bases each). The CDR3 runs 16 residues. The germline V gene encodes CDR1 SGHRS and CDR2 YFSETQ. The ends were cut back, 7 bases at V and 11 bases at J, with 29 bases in the middle. CDR3 residues: CASHPRGVSSYNEQYF. Here the CDR3 DNA reads TGCGCCAGCCACCCTAGGGGGGTTAGCTCCTACAATGAGCAGTATTTT.

The chain uses TRBV4-1 and TRBJ2-1, with 12 bases identical to TRBD2. Germline V CDR1 and CDR2: MGHRA, YSYEKL. CDR3 length equals 19 residues. The ends lost 4 bases at V and 0 bases at J; junction bases unmatched: 10. The CDR3 DNA reads as TGCGCCAGCAGCCTTTCGACTAGCGGGGGCCCAAGCTCCTACAATGAGCAGTTCTTC. This codes for CASSLSTSGGPSSYNEQFF.

This clonotype was picked up many times. The rearrangement links TRBV27 to TRBJ1-5; D is undetermined. Trimming cost V 3 bases and J 6 bases, with 9 bases left between them. The CDR3 is made up of 13 amino acids. Per germline, CDR1 MNHEY and CDR2 SMNVEV (reference sequence). This CDR3 reads CASSFTVGQPQHF. The CDR3 DNA reads as TGTGCCAGCAGTTTTACGGTCGGTCAGCCCCAGCATTTT.

This sequence joins TRBV12-3 or TRBV12-4 and TRBJ2-3; 9 bases fit TRBD2. V lost 5 bases and J lost 2; bases outside the gene matches: 17. There are 19 residues in the CDR3. The CDR3 reads CASSPSKGAGGPNTDTQYF. DNA for the CDR3: TGTGCCAGCAGTCCCTCCAAAGGGGCGGGGGGGCCAAACACAGATACGCAGTATTTT.

Worth noting for this clonotype: The germline gene is not matched at one end of the junction; a read error may be the cause. This chain connects TRBV10-1 to TRBJ1-6; no clear D gene. The CDR3 covers 8 residues. Germline assignment: CDR1 WNHNN and CDR2 SYGVQD (reference sequence). CDR3 protein: CASSDCDF. CDR3 DNA: TGCGCCAGCAGTGATTGCGACTTT.